The clone carrying this TCR beta chain was seen a few times. Amplification of TCR beta CDR3 regions used RNA as the template. HTBI primers were employed in a first-round RT-PCR of the TCR CDR3. A single record per CDR3 protein comes from TCRdb applying MiXCR to the multiplex PCR reads. The sample includes around 600,000 distinct CDR3 sequences, about 14% of them seen just once. This sample stems from a study of T cells in Graves' hyperthyroidism and ophthalmopathy. The CDR3 has 14 amino acids. V was clipped by 2 bases and J by 1 base, with 8 bases between them. Germline V gene sequence: CDR1 LNHNV, CDR2 YYDKDF (reference sequence).

Sequencing was done on a sample of blood. This receptor was obtained from a woman aged 50 to 60 with Graves' ophthalmopathy. This chain joins TRBV15 and TRBJ1-1; tentative D call: TRBD1 (6 bases). The DNA for the CDR3 is TGTGCCACCAGCAGAAAACAGGGGAACACTGAAGCTTTCTTT. Protein sequence: CATSRKQGNTEAFF.